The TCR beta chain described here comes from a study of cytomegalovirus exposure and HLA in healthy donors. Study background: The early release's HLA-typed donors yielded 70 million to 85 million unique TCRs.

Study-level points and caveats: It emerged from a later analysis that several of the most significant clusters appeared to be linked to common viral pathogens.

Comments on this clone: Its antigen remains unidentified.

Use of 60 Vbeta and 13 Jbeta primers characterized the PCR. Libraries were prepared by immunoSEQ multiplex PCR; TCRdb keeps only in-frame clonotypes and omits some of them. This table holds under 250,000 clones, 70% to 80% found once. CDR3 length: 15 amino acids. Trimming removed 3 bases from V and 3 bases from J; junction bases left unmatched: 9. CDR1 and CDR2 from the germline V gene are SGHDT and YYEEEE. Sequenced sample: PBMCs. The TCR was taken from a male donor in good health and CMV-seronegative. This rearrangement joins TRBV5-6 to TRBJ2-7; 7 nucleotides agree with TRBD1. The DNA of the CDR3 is TGTGCCAGCAGCTCGGAGACAGGGTTTTACTACGAGCAGTACTTC. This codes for CASSSETGFYYEQYF.